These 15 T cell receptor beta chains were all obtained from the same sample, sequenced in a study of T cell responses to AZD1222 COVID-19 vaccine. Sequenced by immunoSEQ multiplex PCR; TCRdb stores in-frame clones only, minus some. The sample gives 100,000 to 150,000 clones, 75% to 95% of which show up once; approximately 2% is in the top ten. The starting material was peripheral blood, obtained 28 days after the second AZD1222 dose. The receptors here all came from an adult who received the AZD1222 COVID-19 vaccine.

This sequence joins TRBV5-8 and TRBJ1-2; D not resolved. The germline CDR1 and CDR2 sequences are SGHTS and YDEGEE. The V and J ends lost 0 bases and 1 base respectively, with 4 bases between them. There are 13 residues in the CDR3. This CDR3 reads CASSLEDNYGYTF. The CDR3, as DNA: TGTGCCAGCAGCTTGGAAGATAACTATGGCTACACCTTC. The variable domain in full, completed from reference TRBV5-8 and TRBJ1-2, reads EAGVTQSPTHLIKTRGQQATLRCSPISGHTSVYWYQQALGLGLQFLLWYDEGEERNRGNFPPRFSGRQFPNYSSELNVNALELEDSALYLCASSLEDNYGYTFGSGTRLTVV.

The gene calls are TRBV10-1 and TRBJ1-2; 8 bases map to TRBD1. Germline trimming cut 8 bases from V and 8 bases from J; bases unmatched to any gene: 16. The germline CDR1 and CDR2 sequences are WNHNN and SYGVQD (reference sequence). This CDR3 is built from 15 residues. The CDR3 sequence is CASSGSGTGPWGYTF. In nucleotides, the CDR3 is TGCGCCAGCTCGGGCTCTGGGACAGGTCCGTGGGGCTACACCTTC.

CDR3 sequence: CASGRSYNSPLHF. The DNA for the CDR3 is TGTGCTAGCGGCCGCTCCTATAATTCACCCCTCCACTTT. V is TRBV12-5 and J is TRBJ1-6; D is unresolved. Germline V gene lookup returns CDR1 LGHNT and CDR2 FRNRAP. V lost 9 bases, J lost 0 bases, and 6 bases lay in between. CDR3 length: 13 amino acids.

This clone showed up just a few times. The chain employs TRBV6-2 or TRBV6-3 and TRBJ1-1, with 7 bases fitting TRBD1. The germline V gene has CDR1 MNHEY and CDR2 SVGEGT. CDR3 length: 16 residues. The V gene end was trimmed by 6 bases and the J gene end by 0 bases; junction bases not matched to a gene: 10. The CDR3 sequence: CASSFNRGIMNTEAFF. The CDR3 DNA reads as TGTGCCAGCAGCTTTAACAGGGGCATCATGAACACTGAAGCTTTCTTT.

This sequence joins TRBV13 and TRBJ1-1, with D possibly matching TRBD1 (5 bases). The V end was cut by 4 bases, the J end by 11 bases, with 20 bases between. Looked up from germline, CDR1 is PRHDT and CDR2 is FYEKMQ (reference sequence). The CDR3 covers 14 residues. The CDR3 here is CASSSGTAEVKAFF. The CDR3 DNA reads TGTGCCAGCAGCTCCGGGACCGCCGAGGTGAAGGCTTTCTTT.

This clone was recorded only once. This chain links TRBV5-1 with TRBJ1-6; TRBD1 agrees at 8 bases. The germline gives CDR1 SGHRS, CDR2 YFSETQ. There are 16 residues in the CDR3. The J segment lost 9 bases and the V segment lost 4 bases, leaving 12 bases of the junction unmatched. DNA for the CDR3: TGCGCCAGCAGCCCGGGAAGGACAGGGTCTGCTTCACCCCTCCACTTT. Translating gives CASSPGRTGSASPLHF.

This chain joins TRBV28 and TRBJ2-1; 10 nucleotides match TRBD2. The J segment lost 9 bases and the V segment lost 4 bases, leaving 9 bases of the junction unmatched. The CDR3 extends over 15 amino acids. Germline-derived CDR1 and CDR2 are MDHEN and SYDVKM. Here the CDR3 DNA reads TGTGCCAGCAGTTCAAGCGGGAGGGATTCAGGTGAGCAGTTCTTC. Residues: CASSSSGRDSGEQFF.

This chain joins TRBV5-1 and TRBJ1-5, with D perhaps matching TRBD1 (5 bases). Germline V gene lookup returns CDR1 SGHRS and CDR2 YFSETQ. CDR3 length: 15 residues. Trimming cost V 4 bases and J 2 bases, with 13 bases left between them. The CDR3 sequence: CASSPGGEGNQPQHF. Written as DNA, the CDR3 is TGCGCCAGCAGCCCTGGGGGGGAGGGCAATCAGCCCCAGCATTTT. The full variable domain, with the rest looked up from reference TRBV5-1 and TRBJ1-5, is KAGVTQTPRYLIKTRGQQVTLSCSPISGHRSVSWYQQTPGQGLQFLFEYFSETQRNKGNFPGRFSGRQFSNSRSEMNVSTLELGDSALYLCASSPGGEGNQPQHFGDGTRLSIL.

DNA for the CDR3: TGTGCCAGCTCACCACTCGTCCAGGAGGGCTACACCTTC. As protein: CASSPLVQEGYTF. The gene calls are TRBV18 and TRBJ1-2; D is uncertain. The germline gives CDR1 KGHSH, CDR2 LQKENI. V lost 1 base and J 8 bases, leaving 11 bases between the germline ends. This CDR3 region has 13 residues.

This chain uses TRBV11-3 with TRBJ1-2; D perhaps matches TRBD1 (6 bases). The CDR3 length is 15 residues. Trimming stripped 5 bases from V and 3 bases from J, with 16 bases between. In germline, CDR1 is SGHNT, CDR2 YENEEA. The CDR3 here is CASSPLDRSHYGYTF. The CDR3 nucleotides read TGTGCCAGCAGCCCGTTGGACAGAAGCCACTATGGCTACACCTTC.

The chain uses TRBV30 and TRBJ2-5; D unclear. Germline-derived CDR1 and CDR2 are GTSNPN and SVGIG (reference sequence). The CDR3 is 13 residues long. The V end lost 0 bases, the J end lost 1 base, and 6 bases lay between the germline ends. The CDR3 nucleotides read TGTGCCTGGAGTGTGGGCCTCCAAGAGACCCAGTACTTC. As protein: CAWSVGLQETQYF.

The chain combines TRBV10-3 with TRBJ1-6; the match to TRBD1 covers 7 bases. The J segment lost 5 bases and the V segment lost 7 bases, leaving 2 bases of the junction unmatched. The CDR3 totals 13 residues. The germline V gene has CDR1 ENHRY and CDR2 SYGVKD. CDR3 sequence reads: CAITRGDNSPLHF. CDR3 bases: TGTGCCATCACCAGGGGGGATAATTCACCCCTCCACTTT.

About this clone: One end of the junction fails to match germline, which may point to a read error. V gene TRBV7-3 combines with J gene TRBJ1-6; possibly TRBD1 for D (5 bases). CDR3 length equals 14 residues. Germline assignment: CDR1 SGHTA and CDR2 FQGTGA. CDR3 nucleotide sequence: TGTGCCAGCAGGTCCGGGACGGTAAATTCCCCCCTCCACTTT. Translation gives CASRSGTVNSPLHF. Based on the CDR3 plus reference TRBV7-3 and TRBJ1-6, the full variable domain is GAGVSQTPSNKVTEKGKYVELRCDPISGHTALYWYRQSLGQGPEFLIYFQGTGAADDSGLPNDRFFAVRPEGSVSTLKIQRTERGDSAVYLCASRSGTVNSPLHFGNGTRLTVT.

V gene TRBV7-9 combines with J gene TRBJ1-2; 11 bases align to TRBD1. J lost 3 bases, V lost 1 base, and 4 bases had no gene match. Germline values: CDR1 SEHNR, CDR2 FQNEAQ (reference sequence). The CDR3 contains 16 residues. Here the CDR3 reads CASSLDGTGGYYGYTF. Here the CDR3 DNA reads TGTGCCAGCAGCTTAGACGGGACAGGGGGTTACTATGGCTACACCTTC.

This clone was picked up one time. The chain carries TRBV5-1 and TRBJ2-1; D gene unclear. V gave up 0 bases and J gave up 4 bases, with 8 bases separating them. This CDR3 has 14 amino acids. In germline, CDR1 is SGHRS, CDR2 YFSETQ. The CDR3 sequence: CASSLDPGYNEQFF. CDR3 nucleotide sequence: TGCGCCAGCAGCTTGGATCCAGGATACAATGAGCAGTTCTTC.